The 16 T cell receptor beta chains presented below share a single source sample, sequenced in a study of patients and donors after allogeneic stem cell transplantation (dated by TCRdb to 2019 to 2021). Library method: RT-PCR. Sequencing relied on a NextSeq 550. TCRdb cleaned the public reads at Q25 with fastp, built clones with MiXCR and kept in-frame beta chains. One record per CDR3 amino acid sequence lists the most common genes and DNA. Present in this sample are about 960,000 distinct CDR3 sequences, roughly 17% of which were seen just once. The ten largest make up 6% of the sample. The material sequenced was blood, either unsorted or a sorted T cell fraction (not recorded which). The receptor source for this set is a human donor who was either an allogeneic HSCT recipient or a stem cell or donor lymphocyte infusion donor (not recorded which). It is not recorded whose cells these are; they may come from a transplant donor.

The chain is built from TRBV20-1 and TRBJ1-4; TRBD1 matches at 7 bases. Unmatched junction bases numbered 5, after V lost 5 bases and J lost 5 bases. This CDR3 is 13 amino acids long. CDR1 DFQATT and CDR2 SNEGSKA come from the germline V gene (reference sequence). For the CDR3, the DNA is TGCAGTGCTCCGACAGGGAGGAATGAAAAACTGTTTTTT. This gives the protein CSAPTGRNEKLFF.

In DNA, the CDR3 is TGTGCCAGCTCACCACCGGGCCTCGGGGGTACGCAGTATTTT. Amino acid sequence: CASSPPGLGGTQYF. J is TRBJ2-3 and V is TRBV18; weak D call: TRBD2 (6 bases). Germline CDR1 is KGHSH and CDR2 is LQKENI. The CDR3 length is 14 residues. Trimming took off 0 bases at V and 8 bases at J, with 12 bases between the two ends.

This clonotype was found a few times. A read error may produce the germline difference seen at one junction end. The gene calls are TRBV12-3 or TRBV12-4 and TRBJ1-2; D gene ambiguous. This CDR3 contains 14 residues. This CDR3 is CASSTAGGLYSYTF. The CDR3 DNA is TGTGCCAGCAGTACCGCGGGAGGTCTCTATAGCTACACCTTC.

This clonotype was found a few times. The V and J genes are TRBV12-3 or TRBV12-4 and TRBJ2-3; D may be TRBD1 (5 bases). This CDR3 comprises 15 residues. Trimming pared 4 bases from V and 3 bases from J, leaving 14 bases between. CDR3 nucleotides: TGTGCCAGCAGTTGGTCGGGCAGGGCAACAGATACGCAGTATTTT. Amino acid sequence: CASSWSGRATDTQYF.

This clonotype was found a few times. This chain joins TRBV20-1 and TRBJ1-2; the D is unclear. This CDR3 contains 13 residues. Germline CDR1 and CDR2: DFQATT and SNEGSKA (reference sequence). The V and J ends lost 1 base and 4 bases respectively, with 10 bases between them. CDR3 sequence: CSARAPPGYGYTF. As DNA, the CDR3 is TGCAGTGCTAGAGCCCCACCCGGCTATGGCTACACCTTC.

This chain uses TRBV2 with TRBJ2-1; tentative D call: TRBD2 (5 bases). CDR1 is SNHLY, CDR2 FYNNEI, per germline. This CDR3 has 16 amino acids. V was pared by 5 bases and J by 4 bases, with 18 bases between. The CDR3 bases are TGTGCCAGCAGTAGGGTCGGGGTGCTTAGATACAATGAGCAGTTCTTC. This sequence encodes CASSRVGVLRYNEQFF.

The chain joins TRBV12-3 or TRBV12-4 to TRBJ1-1; 9 bases align to TRBD1. The CDR3 covers 13 residues. The J segment lost 5 bases and the V segment lost 7 bases, leaving 5 bases of the junction unmatched. The DNA of the CDR3 is TGTGCCAGCACCAGGACAGGGGCGACTGAAGCTTTCTTT. Translating gives CASTRTGATEAFF.

This clonotype was seen more than once but under ten times. The rearrangement joins TRBV6-5 to TRBJ2-2; D uncertain. The CDR3 covers 13 residues. V was clipped by 3 bases and J by 5 bases, with 7 bases between them. From germline, CDR1 is MNHEY and CDR2 SVGAGI. The CDR3 here is CASSYSTTGELFF. CDR3 DNA sequence: TGTGCCAGCAGTTATTCGACGACCGGGGAGCTGTTTTTT.

The table lists this clonotype with a few counts. This chain uses TRBV6-5 with TRBJ1-2; perhaps TRBD1 as D (5 bases). Trimming left V 2 bases short and J 4 bases short, with 14 bases between. CDR1 MNHEY and CDR2 SVGAGI come from the germline V gene. The CDR3 loop spans 15 amino acids. The CDR3 reads CASSYIVGVSYGYTF. The CDR3, as DNA: TGTGCCAGCAGTTACATCGTGGGGGTATCCTATGGCTACACCTTC.

This clonotype was counted only a few times. The chain uses TRBV11-1 and TRBJ2-1; 7 bases align to TRBD2. The V and J ends lost 5 bases and 2 bases, in that order; junction bases with no gene match: 18. The CDR3 is 19 residues long. Germline V CDR1 and CDR2: SGHAT, FQDESV (reference sequence). The CDR3 loop is CASSQWGVEAGPTYNEQFF. The CDR3 DNA is TGTGCCAGCAGCCAGTGGGGGGTAGAAGCGGGACCTACCTACAATGAGCAGTTCTTC.

The chain uses TRBV14 and TRBJ1-2; D uncertain. This CDR3 spans 17 amino acids. Trimming cost V 1 base and J 2 bases, with 17 bases left between them. Germline V lookup: CDR1 SGHDN, CDR2 FVKESK. This chain's CDR3 is CASSQGEIFLRNYGYTF. CDR3 in DNA: TGTGCCAGCAGCCAAGGCGAGATTTTCCTTAGAAACTATGGCTACACCTTC.

At least ten counts were recorded for this clonotype. The gene calls are TRBV9 and TRBJ2-7; TRBD1 agrees at 10 bases. Trimming took 0 bases from V and 3 from J; bases not matched to a gene: 3. The CDR3 is 15 residues long. The V gene's germline CDR1 is SGDLS and CDR2 YYNGEE. CDR3 nucleotide sequence: TGTGCCAGCAGCGTAGGTCGGACAGGGGGCTACGAGCAGTACTTC. Translating it yields CASSVGRTGGYEQYF. Filled out from reference TRBV9 and TRBJ2-7, the complete variable domain reads DSGVTQTPKHLITATGQRVTLRCSPRSGDLSVYWYQQSLDQGLQFLIQYYNGEERAKGNILERFSAQQFPDLHSELNLSSLELGDSALYFCASSVGRTGGYEQYFGPGTRLTVT.

This clonotype was counted only a few times. The chain recombines TRBV7-9 with TRBJ2-3; D ambiguous. Per germline, CDR1 SEHNR and CDR2 FQNEAQ (reference sequence). The V end lost 7 bases, the J end lost 4 bases, and 15 bases lay between the germline ends. This CDR3 spans 14 amino acids. CDR3 protein: CASIPPGMSDTQYF. The CDR3 DNA follows: TGTGCCAGCATCCCCCCTGGGATGTCAGATACGCAGTATTTT.

This clonotype was detected only a few times. The CDR3 spells CASRGAPRSDTQYF. Written as DNA, the CDR3 is TGTGCCAGCAGAGGAGCGCCACGGTCAGATACGCAGTATTTT. The chain joins TRBV6-2 or TRBV6-3 to TRBJ2-3; D gene uncertain. The CDR3 consists of 14 residues. CDR1 is MNHEY, CDR2 SVGEGT, per germline. The germline V and J ends were trimmed by 6 bases and 4 bases, with 14 bases remaining between them.

This rearrangement joins TRBV20-1 to TRBJ1-5; no firm D call. The germline V gene encodes CDR1 DFQATT and CDR2 SNEGSKA (reference sequence). This CDR3 is built from 15 residues. V lost 5 bases and J lost 3, with 17 bases in between. CDR3 DNA: TGCAGTGCTCCGCACCGGGAGAGGGCCAATCAGCCCCAGCATTTT. It encodes CSAPHRERANQPQHF.

The rearrangement uses TRBV5-1 and TRBJ1-1, with D tentatively TRBD1 (5 bases). Trimming pared 4 bases from V and 1 base from J, leaving 17 bases between. The CDR3 consists of 16 residues. Germline V gene lookup returns CDR1 SGHRS and CDR2 YFSETQ. DNA of the CDR3: TGCGCCAGCAGCCCCCAGGACGTGGGACGGAACACTGAAGCTTTCTTT. This encodes CASSPQDVGRNTEAFF. The full variable domain, rest sourced from reference TRBV5-1 and TRBJ1-1, is KAGVTQTPRYLIKTRGQQVTLSCSPISGHRSVSWYQQTPGQGLQFLFEYFSETQRNKGNFPGRFSGRQFSNSRSEMNVSTLELGDSALYLCASSPQDVGRNTEAFFGQGTRLTVV.